The 17 T cell receptor beta chains below were found in one sample sequenced in a study of beta chain features in type 1 diabetes. Study-wide results and caveats: All four CD4+ subsets from Type 1 diabetes patients carried moderately but significantly shorter TCRB CDR3s.

These receptors' targets are unknown. Every isolated RNA sample was fully reverse transcribed, so sequencing captured expressed TCRB transcripts. Using immunoSEQ multiplex PCR, the repertoire was profiled, and TCRdb retains in-frame clones only, with some absent. The sample carries 140,000 to 150,000 clones, about 13% recorded once. Material: central memory CD4+ T cells from blood. The receptors originated from a young man with type 1 diabetes.

This clone occurred a few times. V is TRBV5-1 and J is TRBJ2-7, with D perhaps matching TRBD2 (5 bases). This CDR3 region has 14 residues. Per the germline V gene, CDR1 is SGHRS and CDR2 is YFSETQ. The V gene lost 6 bases and the J gene lost 0 bases, with 13 bases spanning the gap. The CDR3: CASIPDGNSYEQYF. As DNA, the CDR3 is TGCGCCAGCATCCCGGACGGGAACTCCTACGAGCAGTACTTC.

This chain connects TRBV29-1 to TRBJ2-2; 7 nucleotides line up with TRBD1. The CDR3 covers 13 residues. After removal of 6 bases from V and 3 bases from J, the junction contained 4 bases not matched to a gene. CDR1 is SQVTM, CDR2 ANQGSEA, per germline. In DNA, the CDR3 is TGCAGCGTGTGGGACAGTCACACCGGGGAGCTGTTTTTT. It yields the protein CSVWDSHTGELFF.

The genes are TRBV19 and TRBJ2-4, with D tentatively TRBD2 (5 bases). This CDR3 comprises 17 residues. The V and J ends lost 3 bases and 1 base respectively, with 16 bases between them. Germline V gene sequence: CDR1 LNHDA, CDR2 SQIVND (reference sequence). CDR3 DNA: TGTGCCAGTAGTATCGGCGGGTTTTTTGGGGCCAAAAACATTCAGTACTTC. Translating it yields CASSIGGFFGAKNIQYF.

This clone has at least ten counts. V and J are TRBV7-9 and TRBJ1-5, with 9 bases matching TRBD1. Per germline, CDR1 SEHNR and CDR2 FQNEAQ (reference sequence). After removal of 1 base from V and 6 bases from J, the junction contained 10 bases not matched to a gene. The CDR3 covers 17 residues. Here the CDR3 reads CASSLVMGQGRGQPQHF. The DNA for the CDR3 is TGTGCCAGCAGCTTAGTTATGGGACAGGGAAGGGGTCAGCCCCAGCATTTT.

The sample holds a few counts of this clone. The chain couples TRBV29-1 to TRBJ2-5, with D perhaps matching TRBD1 (5 bases). Between the trimmed V and J ends, which lost 6 bases and 2 bases, there was a span of 19 bases. Per the germline V gene, CDR1 is SQVTM and CDR2 is ANQGSEA. This CDR3 spans 15 amino acids. CDR3 region: CSVKGEEVRQETQYF. The CDR3 DNA sequence: TGCAGCGTAAAAGGGGAAGAGGTGAGGCAAGAGACCCAGTACTTC.

V gene TRBV7-2 combines with J gene TRBJ2-5, with D uncertain. Germline V gene sequence: CDR1 SGHTA, CDR2 FQGNSA. The CDR3 is 14 residues long. Trimming removed 4 bases from V and 2 bases from J, with 11 bases in between. The CDR3 spells CASSSPVVQETQYF. The CDR3 nucleotides read TGTGCCAGCAGCTCGCCGGTAGTACAAGAGACCCAGTACTTC.

Only a few counts were recorded for this clone. The chain couples TRBV10-3 to TRBJ1-5, with 8 bases matching TRBD1. This CDR3 has 12 residues. Germline trimming cut 10 bases from V and 5 bases from J; bases unmatched to any gene: 4. Germline V CDR1 and CDR2: ENHRY, SYGVKD. The CDR3: CATGQGDQPQHF. As DNA, the CDR3 is TGTGCCACCGGACAGGGCGATCAGCCCCAGCATTTT.

A few counts support this clone. The same CDR3 arises from other DNA sequences in this sample as well. The chain joins TRBV30 to TRBJ1-1; D is perhaps TRBD1 (5 bases). The germline V gene has CDR1 GTSNPN and CDR2 SVGIG (reference sequence). Trimming pared 3 bases from V and 0 bases from J, leaving 11 bases between. The length of the CDR3 is 14 residues. CDR3 coding DNA: TGTGCCTGGAGGGCGGGGACCGTGAACACTGAAGCTTTCTTT. It specifies CAWRAGTVNTEAFF.

This clone has at least ten counts. The V call is TRBV30, the J call TRBJ2-7, with D uncertain. V shed 0 bases and J shed 2 bases, with 17 bases lying between them. Germline CDR1 is GTSNPN and CDR2 is SVGIG (reference sequence). CDR3 size: 16 residues. The DNA of the CDR3 is TGTGCCTGGAGTGTACGAGTTAGGTTCTTGCCCTACGAGCAGTACTTC. It is translated as CAWSVRVRFLPYEQYF.

Only a few counts were recorded for this clone. The chain combines TRBV30 with TRBJ2-7; possibly TRBD1 for D (5 bases). CDR3 length: 12 amino acids. Per germline, CDR1 GTSNPN and CDR2 SVGIG (reference sequence). V was cut by 5 bases and J by 8 bases, with 16 bases left in between. CDR3 loop: CAWATEAWKQYF. The CDR3 nucleotides read TGTGCCTGGGCGACAGAGGCCTGGAAGCAGTACTTC. Looking up the rest from reference TRBV30 and TRBJ2-7 gives the full variable domain: SQTIHQWPATLVQPVGSPLSLECTVEGTSNPNLYWYRQAAGRGLQLLFYSVGIGQISSEVPQNLSASRPQDRQFILSSKKLLLSDSGFYLCAWATEAWKQYFGPGTRLTVT.

V and J are TRBV28 and TRBJ2-7; D unclear. V lost 7 bases, J lost 2 bases, and 9 bases lay in between. This CDR3 spans 12 amino acids. Germline V gene lookup returns CDR1 MDHEN and CDR2 SYDVKM. This CDR3 is CASTGATYEQYF. In nucleotides, the CDR3 is TGTGCCAGCACTGGCGCTACCTACGAGCAGTACTTC.

This rearrangement joins TRBV18 to TRBJ2-7; TRBD1 aligns across 7 bases. V was pared by 5 bases and J by 7 bases, with 11 bases of the junction left unmatched. This CDR3 is 14 amino acids long. Per germline, CDR1 KGHSH and CDR2 LQKENI. CDR3 sequence: CASSYATGLQEQYF. The CDR3 coding sequence is TGTGCCAGCTCATATGCGACAGGGCTTCAAGAGCAGTACTTC.

V gene TRBV7-2 combines with J gene TRBJ2-7; 7 bases match TRBD1. Per the germline V gene, CDR1 is SGHTA and CDR2 is FQGNSA. The CDR3 has 13 residues. Trimming took 6 bases from V and 2 from J; bases not matched to a gene: 4. The CDR3 nucleotides are TGTGCCAGCAGGGGGACAGCCGCCTACGAGCAGTACTTC. It encodes CASRGTAAYEQYF.

This clone has at least ten counts. The chain combines TRBV5-1 with TRBJ2-1; D is possibly TRBD1 (5 bases). Germline-derived CDR1 and CDR2 are SGHRS and YFSETQ. V lost 0 bases and J 6 bases, leaving 13 bases between the germline ends. The CDR3 has 15 amino acids. DNA of the CDR3: TGCGCCAGCAGCTTGGCCACGTCGCAGGGCAATGAGCAGTTCTTC. Its protein product is CASSLATSQGNEQFF. Drawing the rest from reference TRBV5-1 and TRBJ2-1, the complete variable domain is KAGVTQTPRYLIKTRGQQVTLSCSPISGHRSVSWYQQTPGQGLQFLFEYFSETQRNKGNFPGRFSGRQFSNSRSEMNVSTLELGDSALYLCASSLATSQGNEQFFGPGTRLTVL.

This clone was picked up a small number of times. The chain links TRBV15 to TRBJ2-1, with 14 bases that match TRBD2. From germline, CDR1 is LNHNV and CDR2 YYDKDF (reference sequence). V shed 2 bases and J 8 bases; nucleotides not matched to a gene: 5. This CDR3 spans 16 amino acids. The chain's CDR3 is CATSRPTSGGADEQFF. CDR3 in DNA: TGTGCCACCAGCAGACCGACTAGCGGGGGGGCCGATGAGCAGTTCTTC.

This clone was counted a few times. This rearrangement joins TRBV10-3 to TRBJ2-2, with TRBD1 matching over 7 bases. The germline V gene encodes CDR1 ENHRY and CDR2 SYGVKD. The CDR3 is 15 residues long. The V gene end was trimmed by 5 bases and the J gene end by 4 bases; junction bases not matched to a gene: 7. In nucleotides, the CDR3 is TGTGCCATCAGTAGCCTGACAGGGAGCACCGGGGAGCTGTTTTTT. Translation gives CAISSLTGSTGELFF.

The chain has TRBV6-6 and TRBJ2-6; no reliable D call. This CDR3 is built from 11 residues. V was trimmed by 6 bases and J by 7 bases, leaving 4 bases between them. Per germline, CDR1 MNHNY and CDR2 SVGAGI (reference sequence). This CDR3 reads CASSGANVLTF. The CDR3 coding sequence is TGTGCCAGCAGCGGTGCCAACGTCCTGACTTTC.